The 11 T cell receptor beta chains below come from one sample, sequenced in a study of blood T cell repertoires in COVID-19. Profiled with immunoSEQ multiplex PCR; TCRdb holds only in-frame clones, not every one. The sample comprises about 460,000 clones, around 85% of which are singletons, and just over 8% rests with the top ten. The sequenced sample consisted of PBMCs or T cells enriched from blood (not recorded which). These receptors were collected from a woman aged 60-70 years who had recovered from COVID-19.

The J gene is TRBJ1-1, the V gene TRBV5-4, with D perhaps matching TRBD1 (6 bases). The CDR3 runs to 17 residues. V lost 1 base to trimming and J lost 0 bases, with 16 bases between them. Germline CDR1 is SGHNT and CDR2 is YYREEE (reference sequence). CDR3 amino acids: CASSLTYPTGMNTEAFF. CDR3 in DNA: TGTGCCAGCAGCTTGACCTATCCGACAGGAATGAACACTGAAGCTTTCTTT.

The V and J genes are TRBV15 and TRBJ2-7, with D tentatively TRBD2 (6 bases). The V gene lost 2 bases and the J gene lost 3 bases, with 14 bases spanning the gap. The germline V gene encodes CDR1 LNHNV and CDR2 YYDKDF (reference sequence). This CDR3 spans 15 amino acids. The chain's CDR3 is CATSRTGLGGYEQYV. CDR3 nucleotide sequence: TGTGCCACCAGCAGAACGGGACTCGGGGGCTACGAGCAGTACGTC.

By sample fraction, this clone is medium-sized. The CDR3 nucleotides are TGTGCCAGCAGCTGGTCAGGGAACACTGAAGCTTTCTTT. It translates to CASSWSGNTEAFF. V is TRBV11-2 and J is TRBJ1-1; D is unresolved. The V gene's germline CDR1 is SGHAT and CDR2 FQNNGV. The V gene lost 4 bases and the J gene lost 1 base, with 7 bases spanning the gap. CDR3 length: 13 residues.

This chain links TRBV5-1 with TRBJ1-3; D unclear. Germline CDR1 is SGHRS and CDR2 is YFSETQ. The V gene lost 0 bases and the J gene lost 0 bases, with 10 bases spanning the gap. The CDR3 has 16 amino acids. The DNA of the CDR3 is TGCGCCAGCAGCTTGGGCCCGAGGCCCTCTGGAAACACCATATATTTT. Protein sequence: CASSLGPRPSGNTIYF.

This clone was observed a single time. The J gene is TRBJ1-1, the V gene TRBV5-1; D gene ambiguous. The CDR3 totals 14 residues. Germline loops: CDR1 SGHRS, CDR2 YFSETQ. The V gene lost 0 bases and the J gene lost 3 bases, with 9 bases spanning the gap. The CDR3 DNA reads TGCGCCAGCAGCTTGGACAATCCGCACACTGAAGCTTTCTTT. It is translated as CASSLDNPHTEAFF.

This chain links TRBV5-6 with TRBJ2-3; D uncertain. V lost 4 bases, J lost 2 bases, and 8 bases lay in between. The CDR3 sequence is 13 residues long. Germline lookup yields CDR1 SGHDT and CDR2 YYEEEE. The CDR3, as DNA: TGTGCCAGCAGCGAGTCGATCACAGATACGCAGTATTTT. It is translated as CASSESITDTQYF.

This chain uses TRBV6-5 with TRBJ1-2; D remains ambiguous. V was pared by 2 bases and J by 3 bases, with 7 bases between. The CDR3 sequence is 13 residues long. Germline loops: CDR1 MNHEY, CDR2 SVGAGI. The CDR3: CASSYKGDYGYTF. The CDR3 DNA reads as TGTGCCAGCAGTTACAAGGGAGACTATGGCTACACCTTC.

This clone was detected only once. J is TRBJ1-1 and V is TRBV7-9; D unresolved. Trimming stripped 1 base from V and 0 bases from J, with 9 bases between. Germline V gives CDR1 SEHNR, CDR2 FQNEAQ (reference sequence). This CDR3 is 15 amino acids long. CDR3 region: CASSLVAPMNTEAFF. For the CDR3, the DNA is TGTGCCAGCAGCTTAGTGGCCCCAATGAACACTGAAGCTTTCTTT. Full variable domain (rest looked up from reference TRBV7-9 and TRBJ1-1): DTGVSQNPRHKITKRGQNVTFRCDPISEHNRLYWYRQTLGQGPEFLTYFQNEAQLEKSRLLSDRFSAERPKGSFSTLEIQRTEQGDSAMYLCASSLVAPMNTEAFFGQGTRLTVV.

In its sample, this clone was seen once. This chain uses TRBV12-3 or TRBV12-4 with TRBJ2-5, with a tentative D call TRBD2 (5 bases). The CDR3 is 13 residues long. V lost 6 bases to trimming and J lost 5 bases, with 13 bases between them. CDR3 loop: CASSLLVWETQYF. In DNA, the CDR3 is TGTGCCAGCAGCCTACTAGTTTGGGAGACCCAGTACTTC.

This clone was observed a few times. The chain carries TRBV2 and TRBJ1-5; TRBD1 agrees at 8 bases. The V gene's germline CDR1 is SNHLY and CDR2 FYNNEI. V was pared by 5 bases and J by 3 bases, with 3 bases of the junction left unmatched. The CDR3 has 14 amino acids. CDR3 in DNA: TGTGCCAGCAGTTTGGGACAGGCCAATCAGCCCCAGCATTTT. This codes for CASSLGQANQPQHF.

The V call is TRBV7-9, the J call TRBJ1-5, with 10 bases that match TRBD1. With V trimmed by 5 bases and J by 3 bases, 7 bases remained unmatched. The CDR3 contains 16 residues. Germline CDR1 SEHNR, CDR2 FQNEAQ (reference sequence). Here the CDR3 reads CASSLGTGDPNQPQHF. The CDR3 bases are TGTGCCAGCAGCCTAGGGACAGGGGATCCCAATCAGCCCCAGCATTTT.